This TCR beta chain is drawn from a study of blood T cell repertoires in COVID-19. Study-level information: Donors in the United States, Italy and Spain gave samples during acute or convalescent COVID-19. The analysed material was cDNA or gDNA that came from T cells, B-cell-depleted T cells, or PBMCs.

Germline values: CDR1 SGHTA, CDR2 FQGTGA. The CDR3 contains 14 residues. The ends were cut back, 2 bases at V and 8 bases at J, with 15 bases in the middle. Authors' methods: Researchers report that nucleated cell counts were estimated from reference gene primer amplification. Clones were read by immunoSEQ multiplex PCR, and TCRdb kept only the in-frame ones, dropping some. V and J calls and clone size are copied from that table; D and trimming were computed from the DNA. The table records about 260,000 clones, 70% to 90% of them present only once. Sequenced input: peripheral blood. The chain uses TRBV7-3 and TRBJ1-2, with a weak D call TRBD1 (6 bases). The clonotype was recovered from a woman between 45 and 60 years old with acute or convalescent COVID-19. CDR3 DNA sequence: TGTGCCAGCAGCTTATACGTCCCCCAGGGGGGCTACACCTTC. Translated: CASSLYVPQGGYTF.